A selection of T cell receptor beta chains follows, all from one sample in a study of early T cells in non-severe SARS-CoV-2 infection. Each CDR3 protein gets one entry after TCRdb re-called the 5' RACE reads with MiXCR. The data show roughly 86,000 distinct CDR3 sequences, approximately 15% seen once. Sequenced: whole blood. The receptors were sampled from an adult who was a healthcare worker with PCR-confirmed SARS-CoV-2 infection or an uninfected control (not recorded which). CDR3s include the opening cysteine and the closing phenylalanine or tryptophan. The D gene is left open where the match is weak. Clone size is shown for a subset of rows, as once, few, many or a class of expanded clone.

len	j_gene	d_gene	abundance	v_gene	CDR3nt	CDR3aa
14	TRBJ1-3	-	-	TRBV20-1	TGCAGTGCTAGAGATGGGGGGGACGGAAACACCATATATTTT	CSARDGGDGNTIYF
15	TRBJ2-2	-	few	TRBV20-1	TGCAGTGCTAGAAAGGCGGGGGCCAACACCGGGGAGCTGTTTTTT	CSARKAGANTGELFF
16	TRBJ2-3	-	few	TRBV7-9	TGTGCCAGCAGCAAGCGAGAGGGACCCCTTAACGATACGCAGTATTTT	CASSKREGPLNDTQYF
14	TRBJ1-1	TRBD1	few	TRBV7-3	TGTGCCAGCAGCTTAACGGGACAGGGGACTGAAGCTTTCTTT	CASSLTGQGTEAFF
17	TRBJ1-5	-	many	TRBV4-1	TGCGCCAGCAGCCACGAACGGCAGGGTGCGGGCAATCAGCCCCAGCATTTT	CASSHERQGAGNQPQHF
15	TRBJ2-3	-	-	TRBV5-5	TGTGCCAGCAGCTTGGGACAGACCTCCTCGGATACGCAGTATTTT	CASSLGQTSSDTQYF
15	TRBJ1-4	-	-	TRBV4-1	TGCGCCAGCAGCCAGGGCAGGCGAATGGGGGAAAAACTGTTTTTT	CASSQGRRMGEKLFF
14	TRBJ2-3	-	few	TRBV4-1	TGCGCCAGCAGCCAATGGGTCCGTTTTGATACGCAGTATTTT	CASSQWVRFDTQYF
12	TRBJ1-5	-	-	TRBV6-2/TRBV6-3	TGTGCCAGCAACCGGGGAAATCAGCCCCAGCATTTT	CASNRGNQPQHF
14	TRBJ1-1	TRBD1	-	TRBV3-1	TGTGCCAGCAGCCCAGGGGGCACGAACACTGAAGCTTTCTTT	CASSPGGTNTEAFF
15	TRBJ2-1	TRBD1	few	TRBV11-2	TGTGCCAGCAGCTCCCTGGGAGACAGGGGGAATGAGCAGTTCTTC	CASSSLGDRGNEQFF
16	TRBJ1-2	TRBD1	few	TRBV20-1	TGCAGTGCTAGCTCCGGGACAGGGACTACTCACTATGGCTACACCTTC	CSASSGTGTTHYGYTF
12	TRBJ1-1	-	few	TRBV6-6	TGTGCCAGCAGTCTGCGGGATTTTGAAGCTTTCTTT	CASSLRDFEAFF
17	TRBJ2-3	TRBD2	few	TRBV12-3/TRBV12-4	TGTGCCAGCAGCTCGAGGACTAGCGGGGATCGCACAGATACGCAGTATTTT	CASSSRTSGDRTDTQYF
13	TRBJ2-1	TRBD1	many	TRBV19	TGTGCCAGTACCGTCGGACAGGGCAATGAGCAGTTCTTC	CASTVGQGNEQFF